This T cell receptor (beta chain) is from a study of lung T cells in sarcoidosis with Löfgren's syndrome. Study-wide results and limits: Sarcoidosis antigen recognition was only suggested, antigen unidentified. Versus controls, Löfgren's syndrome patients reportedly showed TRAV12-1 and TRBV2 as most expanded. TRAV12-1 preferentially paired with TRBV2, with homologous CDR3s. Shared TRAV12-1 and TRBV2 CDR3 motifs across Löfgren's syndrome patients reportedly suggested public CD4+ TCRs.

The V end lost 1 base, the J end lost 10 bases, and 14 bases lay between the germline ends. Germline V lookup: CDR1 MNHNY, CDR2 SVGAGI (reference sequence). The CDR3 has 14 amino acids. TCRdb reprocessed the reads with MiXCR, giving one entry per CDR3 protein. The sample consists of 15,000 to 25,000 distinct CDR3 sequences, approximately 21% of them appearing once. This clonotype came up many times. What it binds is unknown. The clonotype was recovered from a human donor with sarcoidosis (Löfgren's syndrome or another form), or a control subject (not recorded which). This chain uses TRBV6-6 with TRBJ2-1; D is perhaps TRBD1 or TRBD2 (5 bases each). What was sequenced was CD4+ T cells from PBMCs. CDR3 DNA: TGTGCCAGCAGTTACTTTCAGGGAGCGAACGAGCAGTTCTTC. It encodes CASSYFQGANEQFF.